This entry concerns a single T cell receptor beta chain. Germline V lookup: CDR1 SGHNT, CDR2 YENEEA. The V gene end was trimmed by 5 bases and the J gene end by 8 bases; junction bases not matched to a gene: 7. There are 15 residues in the CDR3. This record belongs to a study of T-cell memory formation after mild COVID-19. Across the study: Clustering of TCRs was largely donor specific.

Using its own MiXCR run on the 5' RACE reads, TCRdb lists one record per CDR3 protein. The sample has 350,000 to 500,000 distinct CDR3 sequences; about 19% are singletons. The source material was PBMCs or a T cell subset sorted from them (not recorded which). This clonotype originated in an adult woman who had mild COVID-19 (a few samples of this study predate the infection). Cell type and time point are not known. This chain uses TRBV11-3 with TRBJ2-1, with 12 bases identical to TRBD2. CDR3: CASSQTSGSSDEQFF. The CDR3 DNA reads as TGTGCCAGCAGCCAGACTAGCGGGAGTAGCGATGAGCAGTTCTTC.